Each of the 6 T cell receptor beta chains below was sequenced from the same sample in a study of regulatory T cells in long-lasting Graves disease. iRepertoire HTBI primers and Arm-PCR of CDR3 regions built TCR beta libraries. TCRdb passed the multiplex PCR reads through MiXCR, listing each CDR3 protein once. Altogether under 800,000 distinct CDR3 sequences are present, under 20% being singletons, with the ten largest covering 18%. Time point denoted: newly diagnosed GD, antithyroid drugs for less than 3 months. Construction of the TCR library relied on RNA isolated from PBMCs. Separately, the same data were catalogued under a study of T cells in Graves' hyperthyroidism and ophthalmopathy.

Specimen: peripheral blood mononuclear cells (PBMCs), collected at new diagnosis, from a patient treated with antithyroid drugs. These receptors originate from a woman aged 25-40 years with Graves disease.

With respect to this clonotype: As the CDR3 is not closed by the conserved phenylalanine or tryptophan, this likely results from a read error. The limits of the CDR3 on the DNA are not certain, so only TCRdb's listed CDR3 is given. J is TRBJ2-7 and V is TRBV28; TRBD1 was called by the table and not checked on the DNA. Termini included, the CDR3 measures 8 amino acids. CDR1 MDHEN and CDR2 SYDVKM come from the germline V gene. The CDR3 spells CASRPSGT.

The CDR3 loop reads CASSVHGQGDTEAFF. The CDR3 nucleotides read TGTGCCAGCAGCGTCCACGGACAGGGGGACACTGAAGCTTTCTTT. This chain links TRBV9 with TRBJ1-1; the match to TRBD1 covers 10 bases. Germline-derived CDR1 and CDR2 are SGDLS and YYNGEE. Germline trimming cut 2 bases from V and 3 bases from J; bases unmatched to any gene: 4. The CDR3 is made up of 15 amino acids.

This clonotype was detected only a few times. The V and J genes are TRBV9 and TRBJ1-2, with D perhaps matching TRBD1 (5 bases). Per the germline V gene, CDR1 is SGDLS and CDR2 is YYNGEE. The CDR3 runs 17 residues. V gave up 3 bases and J gave up 3 bases, with 21 bases separating them. This CDR3 reads CASSAGGRGGIYYGYTF. Here the CDR3 DNA reads TGTGCCAGCAGCGCTGGAGGGAGGGGCGGAATTTACTATGGCTACACCTTC.

This clonotype was counted only a few times. A much larger clone is a single base away; this may be a read error. The chain couples TRBV12-3 or TRBV12-4 to TRBJ1-5; a possible D gene is TRBD1 (6 bases). The ends were cut back, 6 bases at V and 6 bases at J, with 15 bases in the middle. This CDR3 comprises 14 residues. CDR3 protein: CASSRPDRSQPQHF. In nucleotides, the CDR3 is TGTGCCAGCAGCCGGCCGGACAGAAGTCAGCCCCAGCATTTT.

Turning to this clonotype: A read error may be the cause here, since a much bigger clone is one base away. The CDR3 DNA sequence: TGTGCCAGCGAAATTCACCGGGACAATCCCTGCAATGAGCAGTTCTTC. Amino acid sequence: CASEIHRDNPCNEQFF. V gene TRBV27 combines with J gene TRBJ2-1, with TRBD1 as a possible D gene (6 bases). The CDR3 spans 16 residues. Germline CDR1 and CDR2: MNHEY and SMNVEV (reference sequence). Trimming shortened V by 8 bases and J by 6 bases, and 23 bases separated the two germline ends.

This clonotype came up many times. The chain links TRBV29-1 to TRBJ2-5; 11 nucleotides align to TRBD2. The V and J ends lost 7 bases and 4 bases, in that order; junction bases with no gene match: 8. CDR1 and CDR2 (germline): SQVTM, ANQGSEA. The CDR3 is 14 amino acids. CDR3 in amino acids: CSGKLAGAGETQYF. CDR3 nucleotides: TGCAGCGGCAAACTAGCGGGAGCGGGAGAGACCCAGTACTTC. Full variable domain (remainder filled in from reference TRBV29-1 and TRBJ2-5): SAVISQKPSRDICQRGTSLTIQCQVDSQVTMMFWYRQQPGQSLTLIATANQGSEATYESGFVIDKFPISRPNLTFSTLTVSNMSPEDSSIYLCSGKLAGAGETQYFGPGTRLLVL.